The 5 T cell receptor beta chains given below trace back to one sample, sequenced in a study of blood T cells in healthy people across ages. Sample-barcoded 5' priming and a J-beta primer mix drove a second PCR of roughly 7 to 11 cycles. Each CDR3 protein gets one entry after TCRdb re-called the 5' RACE reads with MiXCR. The sample consists of approximately 730,000 distinct CDR3 sequences, around half of them appearing once. Source material: blood. All receptors derive from a man at least 80 years old in good health.

This clonotype was recorded a few times. The rearrangement links TRBV4-1 to TRBJ2-2, with D possibly TRBD1 on 6 matching bases. The CDR3 contains 15 residues. Trimming pared 4 bases from V and 2 bases from J, leaving 11 bases between. Germline CDR1 reads MGHRA; CDR2 reads YSYEKL. CDR3 nucleotides: TGCGCCAGCAGCCCATTGGACAGAAACACCGGGGAGCTGTTTTTT. It codes for CASSPLDRNTGELFF.

The chain links TRBV5-5 to TRBJ2-4; 9 nucleotides line up with TRBD1. The DNA end is a closer match to TRBJ2-5, so the J assignment may be wrong. The germline V gene encodes CDR1 SGHKS and CDR2 YYEKEE (reference sequence). The length of the CDR3 is 16 residues. This chain's CDR3 is CASSASTGGGRETQYF. CDR3 in DNA: TGTGCCAGCAGCGCCTCGACAGGGGGTGGGAGGGAGACCCAGTACTTC.

This sequence joins TRBV7-8 and TRBJ1-2, with D perhaps matching TRBD1 (5 bases). V shed 0 bases and J shed 0 bases, with 8 bases lying between them. The CDR3 length is 15 residues. Germline-derived CDR1 and CDR2 are SGHVS and FQNEAQ. The CDR3 bases are TGTGCCAGCAGCTTAGCGTGGGACCCTAACTATGGCTACACCTTC. It codes for CASSLAWDPNYGYTF.

The chain employs TRBV24-1 and TRBJ2-1; 9 bases fit TRBD2. CDR1 and CDR2 from the germline V gene are KGHDR and SFDVKD. V lost 0 bases to trimming and J lost 1 base; unmatched junction nucleotides: 3. This CDR3 is 17 amino acids long. The CDR3 nucleotides are TGTGCCACCAGTGATTTGGCGGGAGGGCTTTCCTACAATGAGCAGTTCTTC. This encodes CATSDLAGGLSYNEQFF.

The chain is built from TRBV7-9 and TRBJ2-7, with 7 bases aligning to TRBD2. The CDR3 is made up of 17 amino acids. Germline-derived CDR1 and CDR2 are SEHNR and FQNEAQ (reference sequence). V lost 0 bases, J lost 2 bases, and 10 bases stayed unmatched. The CDR3, as DNA: TGTGCCAGCAGCTTAGCGCGGGGGATTCGACCCACCTACGAGCAGTACTTC. Translated, it gives CASSLARGIRPTYEQYF. Full variable domain (rest looked up from reference TRBV7-9 and TRBJ2-7): DTGVSQNPRHKITKRGQNVTFRCDPISEHNRLYWYRQTLGQGPEFLTYFQNEAQLEKSRLLSDRFSAERPKGSFSTLEIQRTEQGDSAMYLCASSLARGIRPTYEQYFGPGTRLTVT.